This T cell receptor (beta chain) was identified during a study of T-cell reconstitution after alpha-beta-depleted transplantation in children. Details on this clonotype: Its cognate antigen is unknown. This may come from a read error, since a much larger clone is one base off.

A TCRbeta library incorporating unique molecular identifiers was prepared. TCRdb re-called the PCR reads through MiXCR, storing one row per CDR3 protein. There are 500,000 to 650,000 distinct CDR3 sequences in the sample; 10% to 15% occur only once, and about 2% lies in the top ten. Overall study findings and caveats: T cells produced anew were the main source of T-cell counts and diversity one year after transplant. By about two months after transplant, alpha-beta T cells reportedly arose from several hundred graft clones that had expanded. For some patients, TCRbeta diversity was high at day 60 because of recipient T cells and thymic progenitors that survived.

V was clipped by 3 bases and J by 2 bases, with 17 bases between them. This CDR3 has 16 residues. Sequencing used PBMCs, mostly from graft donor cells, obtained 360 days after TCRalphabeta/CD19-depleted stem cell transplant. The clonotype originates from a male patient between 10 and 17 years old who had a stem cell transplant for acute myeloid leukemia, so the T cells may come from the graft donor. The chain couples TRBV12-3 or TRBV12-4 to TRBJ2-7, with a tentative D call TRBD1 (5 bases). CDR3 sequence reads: CASSFGGRTPTYEQYF. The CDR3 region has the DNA TGTGCCAGCAGTTTCGGTGGTCGGACACCAACCTACGAGCAGTACTTC.